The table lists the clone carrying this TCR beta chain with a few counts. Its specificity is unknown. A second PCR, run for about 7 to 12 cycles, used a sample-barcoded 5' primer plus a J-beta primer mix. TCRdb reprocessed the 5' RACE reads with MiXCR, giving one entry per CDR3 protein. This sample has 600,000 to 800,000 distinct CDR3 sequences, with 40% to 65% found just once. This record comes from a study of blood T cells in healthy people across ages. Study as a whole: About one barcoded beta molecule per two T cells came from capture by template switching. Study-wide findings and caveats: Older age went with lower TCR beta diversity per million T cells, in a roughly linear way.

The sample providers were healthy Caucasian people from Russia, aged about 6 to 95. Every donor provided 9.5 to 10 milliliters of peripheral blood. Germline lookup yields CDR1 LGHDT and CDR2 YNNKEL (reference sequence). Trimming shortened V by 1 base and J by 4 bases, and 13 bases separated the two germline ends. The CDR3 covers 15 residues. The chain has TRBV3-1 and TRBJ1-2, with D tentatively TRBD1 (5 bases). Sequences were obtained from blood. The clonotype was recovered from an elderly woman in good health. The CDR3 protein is CASSQVRDLGYGYTF. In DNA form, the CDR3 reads TGTGCCAGCAGCCAAGTCAGGGATCTTGGCTATGGCTACACCTTC.